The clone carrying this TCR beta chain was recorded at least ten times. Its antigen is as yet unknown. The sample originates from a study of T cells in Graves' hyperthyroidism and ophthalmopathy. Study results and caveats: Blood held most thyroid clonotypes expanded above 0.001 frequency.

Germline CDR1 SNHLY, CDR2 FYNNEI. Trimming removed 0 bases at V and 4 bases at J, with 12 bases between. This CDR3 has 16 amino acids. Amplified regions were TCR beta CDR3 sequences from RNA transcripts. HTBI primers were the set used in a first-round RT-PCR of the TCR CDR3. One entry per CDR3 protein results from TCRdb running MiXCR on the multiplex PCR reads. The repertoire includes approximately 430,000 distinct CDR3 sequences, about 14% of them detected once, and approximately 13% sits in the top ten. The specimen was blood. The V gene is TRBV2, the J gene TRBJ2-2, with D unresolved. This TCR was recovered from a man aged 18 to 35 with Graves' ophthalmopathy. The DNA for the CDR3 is TGTGCCAGCAGTGAAGCGCTGACGGCCATCACCGGGGAGCTGTTTTTT. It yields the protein CASSEALTAITGELFF. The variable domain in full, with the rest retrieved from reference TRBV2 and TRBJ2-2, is EPEVTQTPSHQVTQMGQEVILRCVPISNHLYFYWYRQILGQKVEFLVSFYNNEISEKSEIFDDQFSVERPDGSNFTLKIRSTKLEDSAMYFCASSEALTAITGELFFGEGSRLTVL.